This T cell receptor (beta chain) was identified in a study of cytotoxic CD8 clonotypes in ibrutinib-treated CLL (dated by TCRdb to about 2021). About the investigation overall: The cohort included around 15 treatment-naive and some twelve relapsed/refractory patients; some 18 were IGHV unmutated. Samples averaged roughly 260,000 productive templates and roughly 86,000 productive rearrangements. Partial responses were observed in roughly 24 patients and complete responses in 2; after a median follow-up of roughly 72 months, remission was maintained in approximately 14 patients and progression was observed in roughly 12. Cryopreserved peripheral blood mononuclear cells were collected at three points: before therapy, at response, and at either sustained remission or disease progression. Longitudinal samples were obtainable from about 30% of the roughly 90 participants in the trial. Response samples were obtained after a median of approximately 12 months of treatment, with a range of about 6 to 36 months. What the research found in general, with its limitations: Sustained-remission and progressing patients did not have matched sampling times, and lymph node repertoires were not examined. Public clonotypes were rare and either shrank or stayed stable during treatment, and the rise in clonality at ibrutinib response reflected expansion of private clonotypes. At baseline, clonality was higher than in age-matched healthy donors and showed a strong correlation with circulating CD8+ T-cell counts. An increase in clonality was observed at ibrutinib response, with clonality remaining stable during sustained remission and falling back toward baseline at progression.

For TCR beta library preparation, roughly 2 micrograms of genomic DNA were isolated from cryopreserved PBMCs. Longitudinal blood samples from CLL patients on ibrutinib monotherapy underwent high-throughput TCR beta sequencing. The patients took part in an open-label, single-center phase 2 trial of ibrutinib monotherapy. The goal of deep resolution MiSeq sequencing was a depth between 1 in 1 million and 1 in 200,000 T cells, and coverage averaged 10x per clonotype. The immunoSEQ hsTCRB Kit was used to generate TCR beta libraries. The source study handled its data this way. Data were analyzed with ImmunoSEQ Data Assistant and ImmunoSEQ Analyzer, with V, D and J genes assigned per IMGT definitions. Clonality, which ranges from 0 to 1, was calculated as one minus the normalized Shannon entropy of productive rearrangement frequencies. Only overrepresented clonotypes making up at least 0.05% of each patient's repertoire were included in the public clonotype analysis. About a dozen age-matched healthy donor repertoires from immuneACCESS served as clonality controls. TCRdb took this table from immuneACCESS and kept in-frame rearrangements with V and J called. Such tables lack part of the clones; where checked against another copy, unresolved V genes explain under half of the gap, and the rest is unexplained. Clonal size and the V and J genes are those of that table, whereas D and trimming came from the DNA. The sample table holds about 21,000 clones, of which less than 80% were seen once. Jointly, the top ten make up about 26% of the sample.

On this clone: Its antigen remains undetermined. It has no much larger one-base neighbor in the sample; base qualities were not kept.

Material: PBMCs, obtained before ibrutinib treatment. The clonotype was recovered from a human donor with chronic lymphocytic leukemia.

Here is the DNA: TGTGCCAGCAGCCCCCTGGCGGGGGGGAACACCGGGGAGCTGTTTTTT. The translation is CASSPLAGGNTGELFF. The chain couples TRBV7-6 to TRBJ2-2; TRBD2 agrees with 8 junctional bases. There are 16 amino acids in the CDR3, from cysteine to phenylalanine inclusive. Only CDR3 DNA is held: 48 bases, read in frame from base 1. Reading the germline V gene gives CDR1 SGHVS and CDR2 FNYEAQ. From V the trimming removes 5 bases and from J it removes 1 base, while the gene matches leave 6 bases of the junction unaccounted for.